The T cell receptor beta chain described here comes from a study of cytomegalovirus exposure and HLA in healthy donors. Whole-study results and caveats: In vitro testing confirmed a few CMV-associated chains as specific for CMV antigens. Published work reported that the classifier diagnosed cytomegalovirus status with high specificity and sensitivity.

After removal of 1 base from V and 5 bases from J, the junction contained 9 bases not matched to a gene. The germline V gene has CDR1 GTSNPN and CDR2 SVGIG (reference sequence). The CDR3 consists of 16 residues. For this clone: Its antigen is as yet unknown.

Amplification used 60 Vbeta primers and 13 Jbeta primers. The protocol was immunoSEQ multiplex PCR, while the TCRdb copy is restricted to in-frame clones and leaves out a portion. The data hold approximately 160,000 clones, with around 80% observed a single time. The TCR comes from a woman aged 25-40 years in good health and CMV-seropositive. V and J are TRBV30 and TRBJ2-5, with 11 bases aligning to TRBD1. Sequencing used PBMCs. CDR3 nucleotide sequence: TGTGCCTGGAGTGAAGGGGGACAGGGGGTGGGGGAGACCCAGTACTTC. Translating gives CAWSEGGQGVGETQYF. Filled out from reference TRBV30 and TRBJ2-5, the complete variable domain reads SQTIHQWPATLVQPVGSPLSLECTVEGTSNPNLYWYRQAAGRGLQLLFYSVGIGQISSEVPQNLSASRPQDRQFILSSKKLLLSDSGFYLCAWSEGGQGVGETQYFGPGTRLLVL.